The 3 T cell receptor beta chains in this list originate from one sample, sequenced in a study of identical twins. Each CDR3 protein gets one entry after TCRdb re-called the 5' RACE reads with MiXCR. In the table there are 600,000 to 700,000 distinct CDR3 sequences, 21% of which are singletons. This same sample was also part of a study on T cells expressing NK-cell markers.

The specimen was PBMCs. The receptors here all came from a woman aged 18-30 years in good health.

With regard to this clonotype: Given a much more abundant clone one base away, this may be a read error. The rearrangement uses TRBV3-1 and TRBJ2-7, with D tentatively TRBD2 (6 bases). The V gene's germline CDR1 is LGHDT and CDR2 YNNKEL (reference sequence). The CDR3 sequence is 12 residues long. CDR3 nucleotides: TGTGCCTGCAGCGTACCCCGCGGGGCTATGTACTTC. Residues: CACSVPRGAMYF.

This sequence joins TRBV25-1 and TRBJ2-4, with 8 bases identical to TRBD1. This CDR3 is 13 amino acids long. Trimming removed 5 bases from V and 8 bases from J; junction bases left unmatched: 5. In germline, CDR1 is MGHDK, CDR2 SYGVNS. The CDR3 DNA sequence: TGTGCCAGCAGTCCCCAGGGGGCCGACATTCAGTACTTC. The encoded protein is CASSPQGADIQYF.

V gene TRBV12-3 or TRBV12-4 combines with J gene TRBJ1-5; a possible D gene is TRBD1 (5 bases). The CDR3 totals 15 residues. With 10 bases removed from V and 7 bases from J, the gap between germline ends came to 23 bases. The CDR3 coding sequence is TGTGCCACCGGGAAGAGCCAGGGAGGTCGGCAGCCCCAGCATTTT. Its translation: CATGKSQGGRQPQHF.